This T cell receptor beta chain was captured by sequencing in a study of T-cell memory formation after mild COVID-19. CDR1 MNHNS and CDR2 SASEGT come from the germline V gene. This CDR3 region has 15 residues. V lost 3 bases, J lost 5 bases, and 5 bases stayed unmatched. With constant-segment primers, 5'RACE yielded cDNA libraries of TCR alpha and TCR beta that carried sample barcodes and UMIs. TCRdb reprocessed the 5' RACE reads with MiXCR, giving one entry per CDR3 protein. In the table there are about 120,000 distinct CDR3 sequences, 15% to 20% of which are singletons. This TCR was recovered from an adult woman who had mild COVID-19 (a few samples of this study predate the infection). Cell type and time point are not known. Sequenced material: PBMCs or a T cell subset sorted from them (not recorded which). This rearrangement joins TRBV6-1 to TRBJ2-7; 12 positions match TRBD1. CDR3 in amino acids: CASSEPGQGAHEQYF. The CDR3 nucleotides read TGTGCCAGCAGTGAGCCGGGACAGGGGGCCCACGAGCAGTACTTC.